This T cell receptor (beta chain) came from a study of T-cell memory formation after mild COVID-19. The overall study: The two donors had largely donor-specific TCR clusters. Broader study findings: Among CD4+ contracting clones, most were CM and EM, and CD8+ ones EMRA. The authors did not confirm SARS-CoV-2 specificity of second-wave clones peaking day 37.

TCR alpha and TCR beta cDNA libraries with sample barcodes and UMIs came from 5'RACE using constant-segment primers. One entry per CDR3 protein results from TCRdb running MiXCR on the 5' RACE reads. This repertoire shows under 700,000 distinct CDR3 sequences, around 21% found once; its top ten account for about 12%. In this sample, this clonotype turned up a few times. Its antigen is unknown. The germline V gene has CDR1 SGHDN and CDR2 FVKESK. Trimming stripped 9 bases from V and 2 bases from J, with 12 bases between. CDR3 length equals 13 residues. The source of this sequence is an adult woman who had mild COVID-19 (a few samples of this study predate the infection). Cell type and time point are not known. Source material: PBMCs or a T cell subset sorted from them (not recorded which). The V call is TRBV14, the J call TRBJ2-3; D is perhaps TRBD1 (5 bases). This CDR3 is CASTDRNTDTQYF. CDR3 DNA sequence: TGTGCCAGTACAGACAGAAACACAGATACGCAGTATTTT.